The T cell receptor (beta chain) described here comes from a study of blood T cell repertoires in COVID-19. Sequencing was performed with immunoSEQ multiplex PCR; in TCRdb, only in-frame clones are kept and a portion is missing. This table has about 94,000 clones, approximately 84% appearing once. CDR1 is SGHRS, CDR2 YFSETQ, per germline. The CDR3 contains 17 residues. V lost 0 bases to trimming and J lost 0 bases; unmatched junction nucleotides: 6. The rearrangement joins TRBV5-1 to TRBJ1-2, with 9 bases that match TRBD1. This receptor was identified in a man in his sixties with acute or convalescent COVID-19. Sequencing was done on a sample of peripheral blood. The CDR3 loop is CASSLGGTGSSNYGYTF. CDR3 DNA: TGCGCCAGCAGCTTGGGAGGGACAGGGTCCTCTAACTATGGCTACACCTTC.